This T cell receptor (beta chain) was identified in a study of tissue T cells after allogeneic stem cell transplantation. General study results and limits: Alloreactivity or antigen specificity of tissue TCRs was not determined; some clones might be host cells. The patient cohort was small and clinically heterogeneous, with limited sampling depth. Only a limited share of tissue TCRs appeared in blood or spleen.

The germline V gene has CDR1 NNHNN and CDR2 SYGAGS (reference sequence). The V gene end was trimmed by 2 bases and the J gene end by 2 bases; junction bases not matched to a gene: 5. This CDR3 is 16 amino acids long. Notes on this clone: The antigen is unknown. The genes are named according to mouse. The observed sequence ends 1 residue before the CDR3 terminus, with the missing tail filled in from the germline J gene.

Data came from immunoSEQ multiplex PCR; TCRdb stores just in-frame clones and leaves some out. The sample holds more than 45,000 clones, around 70% seen once. The receptor comes from a pool of C57BL/6 mice in good health. The chain employs TRBV13-2 and TRBJ2-3; the match to TRBD2 covers 10 bases. The sample consisted of sorted cells pooled from one or two spleens. CDR3 bases read: TGTGCCAGCGGTGACTGGGGGGGCGCAGATGCAGAAACGCTGTAT. As protein: CASGDWGGADAETLY. The CDR3 reads in full as CASGDWGGADAETLYF.